This T cell receptor beta chain is drawn from a study of blood T cells in healthy people across ages (dated by TCRdb to between 2014 and 2016). A note on the overall study: In model experiments, roughly one uniquely barcoded TCR beta cDNA molecule per two T cells was captured by template switching. To track age-related changes in TCR beta repertoire diversity, the study relied on deep sequencing normalized with unique cDNA molecular identifiers. The donors were split into four age groups: young (average roughly 15 years), middle-aged (roughly 40), aged (about 56) and long-lived (over 75). To avoid experimental bias, donors of different ages were spread randomly across the sequencing lanes. For two donors (one aged 18 to 30 and one aged 80 or older), the study analyzed two additional independent replicas of 1 million unique cDNA reads from the same blood draw.

On the study overall, not on this receptor specifically: As age increased, observed TCR beta diversity per million T cells dropped in a roughly linear way, and a significant reduction was already evident by age 40. Because donor CMV infection status was unknown, age-related changes in expanded clonotypes were potentially confounded. Estimates of total diversity from one million sequenced T cells were regarded as lower bounds and underestimates. Conclusive comparison of naive and antigen-experienced compartments was prevented by the profiling of bulk unsorted PBMCs. Compared with the aged group, the long-lived group had more naive CD4+ T cells, fewer expanded clones and increased TCR diversity, a pattern suggesting age selection. The percentage of naive T cells measured by flow cytometry correlated strongly with observed TCR beta diversity.

Libraries were prepared through 5' RACE. Sequencing relied on an Illumina HiSeq 2500. A second roughly 7 to 12 cycle PCR used a sample-barcoded 5' primer and a J-beta primer mix. Each TCR beta cDNA molecule received a unique molecular identifier from a template-switch 5' adaptor carrying 12 random nucleotides. Each sample yielded at least 2.5 million CDR3-containing paired-end reads. All of the RNA was converted into first-strand cDNA using the Mint cDNA synthesis kit, with a TRBC-specific oligonucleotide serving as the primer. After uracil-DNA glycosylase treatment, a first 18-cycle PCR used universal primers M1SS and BC2_uni_R on all cDNA. As for the original processing: For normalization, 1 million high-quality reads, each with a distinct molecular identifier, were randomly selected from each sample. Instead of being binned into consensus sequences, reads that shared molecular identifiers were thrown out. MiTCR, set to a Q25 quality threshold and the strictest error-elimination algorithm, was used for CDR3 identification, clonotype clustering and error correction. A nonparametric unseen species model using Euler transformation provided a lower-bound estimate of total TCR beta diversity. The public reads were run again by TCRdb, first through fastp at Q25 and then through MiXCR, and only productive beta chains were kept. Each entry merges the rows of one CDR3 protein and shows their most common DNA and genes. The V and J calls here are based on TCRdb, not the publication. The table for this sample lists about 1.4 million distinct CDR3 sequences; around 55% of them were counted only once. In total, the top ten clones hold roughly 6.3% of the sample.

Worth noting for this clonotype: Its antigen is currently not known. One end of the junction fails to match germline, which may point to a read error.

Inclusive of the bounding cysteine and phenylalanine, the CDR3 is 17 residues long. Only the CDR3 DNA is retained, 51 bases long and in frame from the first base. Via the germline V gene, CDR1 is SGHRS and CDR2 YFSETQ. The donors were some 36 Caucasian individuals from Russia, aged roughly 6 to 100 years, who were systemically healthy. Each donor gave ten milliliters of peripheral blood, collected into EDTA-treated Vacutainer tubes. Ficoll-Paque density-gradient centrifugation was used to isolate PBMCs, with at least 6.5 million per sample. Total RNA was extracted from PBMCs with Trizol reagent, with at least 6 micrograms obtained per sample. The percentages of naive CD45RAhigh/CD27high T cells were determined by flow cytometry on a PBMC aliquot from every donor.

In this chain, TRBV5-1 is recombined with TRBJ1-6; the D gene is perhaps TRBD1, from 5 matching bases. The source material was blood. The sequence was obtained from a young man in good health. Read as DNA, the sequence is TGCGCCAACAGCCTGGACACCAGGAGCTCCTATAATTCACCCCTCCACTTT. Its protein is CANSLDTRSSYNSPLHF.